This TCR beta chain stems from a study of CD8 T cells in Susac syndrome. The germline CDR1 and CDR2 sequences are SGDLS and YYNGEE. The V gene lost 0 bases and the J gene lost 3 bases, with 3 bases spanning the gap. The CDR3 loop spans 13 amino acids. Peripheral blood CD8+ and CD4+ T cells were profiled by TCR beta sequencing. Reverse transcription of roughly 0.45 to 1 ug RNA was performed with random hexamers. Coverage of TCR beta CDR3 amplification by immunoSEQ multiplex PCR extended to 54 Vbeta and 13 Jbeta. TCRdb reprocessed the immunoSEQ multiplex PCR reads with MiXCR, giving one entry per CDR3 protein. The data contain 150,000 to 200,000 distinct CDR3 sequences, approximately 93% of them seen just once; the ten biggest clones take up around 0.093%.

V gene TRBV9 combines with J gene TRBJ2-2; the D is unclear. The TCR sequence derives from a human donor with multiple sclerosis. What was sequenced was CD4+ T cells from PBMCs. The CDR3 DNA reads as TGTGCCAGCAGCGTAGTGCACACCGGGGAGCTGTTTTTT. Translation gives CASSVVHTGELFF.